This T cell receptor (beta chain) was identified during a study of PD-1 blockade in classical Hodgkin lymphoma. Study context: A 3 mg/kg intravenous dose of nivolumab was received by patients every 2 weeks. Whole-study results and caveats: Anyone who began nivolumab under 1 year after ASCT was excluded.

This clone was observed once. Its antigen is unidentified. Assay used: immunoSEQ multiplex PCR; TCRdb lists only in-frame clones, some missing. Among some 21,000 clones listed, approximately 77% were seen once. Time point here: cycle 4 day 1 (C4D1), after less than seven weeks of nivolumab. Patients all relapsed after autologous stem cell transplantation, and there was variation in brentuximab vedotin exposure. The CDR3 spans 15 residues. V lost 3 bases to trimming and J lost 7 bases; unmatched junction nucleotides: 6. CDR1 SGDLS and CDR2 YYNGEE come from the germline V gene. The receptor's source is a human donor with classical Hodgkin lymphoma. This sequence joins TRBV9 and TRBJ2-2; 10 bases fit TRBD2. The specimen was peripheral blood mononuclear cells (PBMCs), collected before the fourth cycle of nivolumab. CDR3 bases: TGTGCCAGCAGCGCCGGGACTAGCGTCGGCGGGGAGCTGTTTTTT. Translation: CASSAGTSVGGELFF.